The source of this TCR beta chain is a study of blood T cell repertoires in COVID-19. Across the study: Italy, Spain and the United States were the sources of the convalescent and acute COVID-19 samples. PBMCs, B-cell-depleted T cells, or T cells provided the cDNA or gDNA that made up the material.

With 2 bases removed from V and 3 bases from J, the gap between germline ends came to 8 bases. This CDR3 contains 14 residues. CDR1 and CDR2 from the germline V gene are LNHDA and SQIVND (reference sequence). As handled by the study authors: It was from reference gene primer amplification that nucleated cell counts were estimated. Measured with immunoSEQ multiplex PCR; TCRdb has only the in-frame clones, and not every one. V and J calls and clone size follow that table, whereas D and trimming were derived from the DNA. The repertoire holds about 260,000 clones, with roughly 80% as singletons. This receptor was taken from a man between 60 and 70 years old who had recovered from COVID-19. The genes are TRBV19 and TRBJ1-5; maybe TRBD1 (6 bases). Sequencing was carried out using peripheral blood. The DNA of the CDR3 is TGTGCCAGTAGTATAACAGGGCCCAATCAGCCCCAGCATTTT. Protein: CASSITGPNQPQHF.